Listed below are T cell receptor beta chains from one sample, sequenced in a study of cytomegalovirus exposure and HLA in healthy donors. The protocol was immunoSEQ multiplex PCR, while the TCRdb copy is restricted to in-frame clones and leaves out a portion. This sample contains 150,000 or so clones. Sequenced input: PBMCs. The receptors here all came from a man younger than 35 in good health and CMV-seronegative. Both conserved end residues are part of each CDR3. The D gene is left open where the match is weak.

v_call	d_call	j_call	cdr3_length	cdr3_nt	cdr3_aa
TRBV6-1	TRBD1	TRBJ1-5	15	TGTGCCAGCAGTTCGACAGGGGTTGGTTTTCAGCCCCAGCATTTT	CASSSTGVGFQPQHF
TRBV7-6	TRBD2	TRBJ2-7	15	TGTGCCAGCAGCTCGCGGACGGGAGGGACCTACGAGCAGTACTTC	CASSSRTGGTYEQYF
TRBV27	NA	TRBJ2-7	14	TGTGCCAGCACCTCAACAGGGTTCCCCTACGAGCAGTACTTC	CASTSTGFPYEQYF
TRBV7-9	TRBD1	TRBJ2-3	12	TGTGCCAGCAGCTCCCGACAGGGTGAGCAGTATTTT	CASSSRQGEQYF
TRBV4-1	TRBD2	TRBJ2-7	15	TGCGCCAGCAGCCAAGTTAGCGGGATTTCCTACGAGCAGTACTTC	CASSQVSGISYEQYF
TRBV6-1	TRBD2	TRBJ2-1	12	TGTGCCAGCGCTTCCAGCGGGGGGGTTGAAATCTTC	CASASSGGVEIF
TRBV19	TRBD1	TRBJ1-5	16	TGTGCCAGTACCCCGGGACAGGGGTATTTCAAACAGCCCCAGCATTTT	CASTPGQGYFKQPQHF
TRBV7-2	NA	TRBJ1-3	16	TGTGCCAGCAGCCCCCACCGACAGAGCTCTGGAAACACCATATATTTT	CASSPHRQSSGNTIYF
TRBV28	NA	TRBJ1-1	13	TGTGCCAGCACCCTAGGGAGGACCACTGAAGCTTTCTTT	CASTLGRTTEAFF
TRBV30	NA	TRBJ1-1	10	TGTGCCTGGGGCGAGGGCAGGGCTTTCTTT	CAWGEGRAFF
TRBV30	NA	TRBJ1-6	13	TGTGCCTCCCAGGGATGGGATAATTCACCCCTCCACTTT	CASQGWDNSPLHF
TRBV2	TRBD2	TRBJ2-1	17	TGTGCCAGCAGGGTATCGGGGGGGACTAGCGGCGACAATGAGCAGTTCTTC	CASRVSGGTSGDNEQFF
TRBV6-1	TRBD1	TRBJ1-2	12	TGTGCCAGCAGTGACCGGACAGGTCCCTTTGGCTTC	CASSDRTGPFGF
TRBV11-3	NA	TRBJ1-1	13	TGTGCCAGCAGGCGGGGCATGAACACTGAAGCTTTCTTT	CASRRGMNTEAFF
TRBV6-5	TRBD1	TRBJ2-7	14	TGTGCCAGCAGTCCGGGACAGATGATCTACGAGCAGTACTTC	CASSPGQMIYEQYF
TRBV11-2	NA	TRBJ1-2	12	TGTGCCAGCAGCCAAATTCCGAGCGGCTACACCTTC	CASSQIPSGYTF
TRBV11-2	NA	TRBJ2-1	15	TGTGCCAGCAGCTTCGTGGGGGGAACCTACAATGAGCAGTTCTTC	CASSFVGGTYNEQFF
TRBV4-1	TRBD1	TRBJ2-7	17	TGCGCCAGCAGCCAAACCTCGGACAGGGGCCCCTTTTACGAGCAGTACTTC	CASSQTSDRGPFYEQYF
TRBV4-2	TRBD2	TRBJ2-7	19	TGTGCCAGCAGCCAGGAATCTCCGACTAGCGGTTCGAGCTCCTACGAGCAGTACTTC	CASSQESPTSGSSSYEQYF
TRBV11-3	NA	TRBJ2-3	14	TGTGCCAGCAGCTTATCACGGACTGGAGATACGCAGTATTTT	CASSLSRTGDTQYF
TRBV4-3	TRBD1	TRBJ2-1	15	TGCGCCAGCAGCCAAGTGTGGACAGGGGGGAATGAGCAGTTCTTC	CASSQVWTGGNEQFF
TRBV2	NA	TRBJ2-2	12	TGTGCCAAACAGGGCGACACCGGGGAGCTGTTTTTT	CAKQGDTGELFF
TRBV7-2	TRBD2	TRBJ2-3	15	TGTGCCAGCAGCTTAGTTGTTGCGGGGGGGCTTGGGCAGTATTTT	CASSLVVAGGLGQYF
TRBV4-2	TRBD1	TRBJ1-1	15	TGTGCCAGCAGCCAGGAACAGGGGGGAGACACTGAAGCTTTCTTT	CASSQEQGGDTEAFF
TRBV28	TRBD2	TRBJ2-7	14	TGTGCCAGCACCCCGGCCCAACTAGCGGGAGTAAGCGACTTC	CASTPAQLAGVSDF